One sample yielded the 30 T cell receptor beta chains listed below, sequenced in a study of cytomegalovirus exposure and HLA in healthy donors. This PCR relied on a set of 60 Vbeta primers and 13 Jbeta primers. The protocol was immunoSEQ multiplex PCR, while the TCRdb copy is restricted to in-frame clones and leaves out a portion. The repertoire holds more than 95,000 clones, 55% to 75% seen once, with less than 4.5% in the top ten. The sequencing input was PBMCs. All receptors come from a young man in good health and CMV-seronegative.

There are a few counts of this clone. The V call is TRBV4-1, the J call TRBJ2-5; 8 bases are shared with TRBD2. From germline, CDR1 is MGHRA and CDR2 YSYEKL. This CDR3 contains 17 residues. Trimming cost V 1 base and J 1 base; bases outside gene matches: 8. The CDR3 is CASSQGTSGTLQETQYF. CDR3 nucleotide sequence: TGCGCCAGCAGCCAAGGCACTAGCGGTACTCTCCAAGAGACCCAGTACTTC.

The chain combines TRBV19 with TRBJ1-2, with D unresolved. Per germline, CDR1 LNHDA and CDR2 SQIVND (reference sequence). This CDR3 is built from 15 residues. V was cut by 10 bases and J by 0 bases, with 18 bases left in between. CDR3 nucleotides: TGTGCCACCTCCCCTGAGTACGGGTCTAACTATGGCTACACCTTC. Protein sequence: CATSPEYGSNYGYTF.

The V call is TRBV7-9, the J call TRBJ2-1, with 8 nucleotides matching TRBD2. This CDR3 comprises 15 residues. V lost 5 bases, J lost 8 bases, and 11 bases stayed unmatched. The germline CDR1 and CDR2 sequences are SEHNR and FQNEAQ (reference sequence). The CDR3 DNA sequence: TGTGCCAGCAGCACCGGGACTAGTTCGATCGATGAGCAGTTCTTC. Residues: CASSTGTSSIDEQFF.

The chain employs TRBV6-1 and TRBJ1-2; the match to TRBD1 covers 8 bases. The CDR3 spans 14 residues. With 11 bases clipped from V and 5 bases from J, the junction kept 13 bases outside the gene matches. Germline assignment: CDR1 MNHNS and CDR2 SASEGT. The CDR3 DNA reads TGTGCCGCCTCCTATTCTCAGGGGGCGTATGGCTACACCTTC. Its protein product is CAASYSQGAYGYTF.

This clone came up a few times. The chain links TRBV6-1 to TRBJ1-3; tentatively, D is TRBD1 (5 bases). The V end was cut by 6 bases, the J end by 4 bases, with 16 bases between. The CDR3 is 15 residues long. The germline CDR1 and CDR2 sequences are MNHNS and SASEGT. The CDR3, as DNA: TGTGCCAGCAGCCCGGGGGTGGTGGCCGGAAACACCATATATTTT. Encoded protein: CASSPGVVAGNTIYF.

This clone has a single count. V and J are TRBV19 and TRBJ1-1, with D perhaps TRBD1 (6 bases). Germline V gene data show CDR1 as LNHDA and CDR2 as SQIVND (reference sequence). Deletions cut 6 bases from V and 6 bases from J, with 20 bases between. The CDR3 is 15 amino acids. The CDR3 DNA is TGTGCCAGTAGGCCGACCCGGAGGGGGGGGGCTGAAGCTTTCTTT. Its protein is CASRPTRRGGAEAFF. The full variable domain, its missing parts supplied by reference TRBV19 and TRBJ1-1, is DGGITQSPKYLFRKEGQNVTLSCEQNLNHDAMYWYRQDPGQGLRLIYYSQIVNDFQKGDIAEGYSVSREKKESFPLTVTSAQKNPTAFYLCASRPTRRGGAEAFFGQGTRLTVV.

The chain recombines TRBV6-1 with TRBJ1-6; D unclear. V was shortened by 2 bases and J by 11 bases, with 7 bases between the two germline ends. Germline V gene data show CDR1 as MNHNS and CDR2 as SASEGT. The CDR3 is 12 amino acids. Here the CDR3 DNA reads TGTGCCAGCAGTGAAACTTCGGCACCCCTCCACTTT. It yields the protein CASSETSAPLHF.

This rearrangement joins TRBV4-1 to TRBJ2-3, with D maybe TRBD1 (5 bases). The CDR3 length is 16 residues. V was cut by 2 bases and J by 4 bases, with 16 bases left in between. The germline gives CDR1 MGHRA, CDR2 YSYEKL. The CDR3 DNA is TGCGCCAGCAGCCAACAGGGCCGATTGGGGTCAGATACGCAGTATTTT. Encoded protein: CASSQQGRLGSDTQYF.

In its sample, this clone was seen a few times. For the CDR3, the DNA is TGTGCCAGCAGCAAATCACAGGGGGACAATGAGCAGTTCTTC. Translating gives CASSKSQGDNEQFF. The rearrangement links TRBV6-6 to TRBJ2-1, with 8 bases lining up with TRBD1. Germline assignment: CDR1 MNHNY and CDR2 SVGAGI (reference sequence). Germline trimming cut 6 bases from V and 5 bases from J; bases unmatched to any gene: 6. This CDR3 contains 14 residues.

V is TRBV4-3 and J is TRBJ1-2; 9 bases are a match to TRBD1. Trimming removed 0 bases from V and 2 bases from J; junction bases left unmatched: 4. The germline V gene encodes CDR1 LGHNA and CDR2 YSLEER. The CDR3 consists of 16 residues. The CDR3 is CASSQDGTGINYGYTF. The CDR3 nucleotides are TGCGCCAGCAGCCAAGACGGGACAGGGATAAACTATGGCTACACCTTC.

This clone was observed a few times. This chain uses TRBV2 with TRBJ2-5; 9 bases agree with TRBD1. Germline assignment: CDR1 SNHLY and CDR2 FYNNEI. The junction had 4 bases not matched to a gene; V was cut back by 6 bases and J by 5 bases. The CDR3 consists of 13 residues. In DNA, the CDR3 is TGTGCCAGCAGCGGGACAGGGTCCGAGACCCAGTACTTC. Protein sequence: CASSGTGSETQYF.

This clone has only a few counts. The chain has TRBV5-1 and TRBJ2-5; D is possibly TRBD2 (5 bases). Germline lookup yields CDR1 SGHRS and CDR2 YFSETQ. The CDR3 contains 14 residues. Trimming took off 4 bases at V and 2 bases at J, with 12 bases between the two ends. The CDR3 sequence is CASSPGLIQETQYF. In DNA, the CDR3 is TGCGCCAGCAGCCCAGGACTGATTCAAGAGACCCAGTACTTC.

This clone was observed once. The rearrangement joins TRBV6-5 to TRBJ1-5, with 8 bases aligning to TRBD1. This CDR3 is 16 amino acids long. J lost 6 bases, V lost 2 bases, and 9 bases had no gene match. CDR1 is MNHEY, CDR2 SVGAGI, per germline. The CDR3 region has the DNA TGTGCCAGCAGTTACCTGACAGGGGTTTGGAGTCAGCCCCAGCATTTT. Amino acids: CASSYLTGVWSQPQHF.

The CDR3 DNA is TGTGCCAGCAGTGAAGCAACTTTAGCGGGGGGGCAAGAGACCCAGTACTTC. Translating it yields CASSEATLAGGQETQYF. V gene TRBV6-1 combines with J gene TRBJ2-5, with 11 bases identical to TRBD2. The CDR3 is 17 residues long. The V gene's germline CDR1 is MNHNS and CDR2 SASEGT. With V trimmed by 0 bases and J by 2 bases, 5 bases remained unmatched.

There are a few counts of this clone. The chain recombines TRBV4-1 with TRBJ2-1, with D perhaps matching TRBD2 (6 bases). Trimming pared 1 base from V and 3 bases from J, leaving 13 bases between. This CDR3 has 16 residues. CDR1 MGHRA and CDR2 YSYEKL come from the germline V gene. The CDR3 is CASSQAFGGGYNEQFF. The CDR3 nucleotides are TGCGCCAGCAGCCAAGCTTTCGGGGGAGGCTACAATGAGCAGTTCTTC.

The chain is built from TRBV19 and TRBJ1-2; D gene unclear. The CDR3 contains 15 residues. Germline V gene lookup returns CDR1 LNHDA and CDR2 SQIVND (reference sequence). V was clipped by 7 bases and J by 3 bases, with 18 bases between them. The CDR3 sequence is CASTQWAGGDYGYTF. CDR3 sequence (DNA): TGTGCCAGTACCCAATGGGCAGGAGGAGACTATGGCTACACCTTC.

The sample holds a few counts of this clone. The CDR3 sequence is CASSLVTGEPQHF. For the CDR3, the DNA is TGTGCCAGCAGCTTAGTTACCGGAGAGCCCCAGCATTTT. The chain uses TRBV7-2 and TRBJ1-5; no definite D call. Per germline, CDR1 SGHTA and CDR2 FQGNSA. V gave up 1 base and J gave up 8 bases, with 9 bases separating them. The CDR3 totals 13 residues.

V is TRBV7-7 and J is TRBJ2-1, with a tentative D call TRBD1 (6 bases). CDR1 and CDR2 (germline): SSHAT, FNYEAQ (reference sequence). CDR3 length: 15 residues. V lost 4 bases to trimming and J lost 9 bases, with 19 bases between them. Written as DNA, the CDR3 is TGTGCCAGCAGCTCGCTACCACAGGGCCTCGGTGAGCAGTTCTTC. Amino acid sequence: CASSSLPQGLGEQFF.

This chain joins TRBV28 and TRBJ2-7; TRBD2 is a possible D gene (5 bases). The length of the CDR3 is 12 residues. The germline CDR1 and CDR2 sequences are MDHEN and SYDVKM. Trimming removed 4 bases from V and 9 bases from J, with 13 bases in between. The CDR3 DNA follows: TGTGCCAGCAGTTCTCACGACCGGGGGCAGTACTTC. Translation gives CASSSHDRGQYF. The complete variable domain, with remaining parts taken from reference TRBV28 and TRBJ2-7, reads DVKVTQSSRYLVKRTGEKVFLECVQDMDHENMFWYRQDPGLGLRLIYFSYDVKMKEKGDIPEGYSVSREKKERFSLILESASTNQTSMYLCASSSHDRGQYFGPGTRLTVT.

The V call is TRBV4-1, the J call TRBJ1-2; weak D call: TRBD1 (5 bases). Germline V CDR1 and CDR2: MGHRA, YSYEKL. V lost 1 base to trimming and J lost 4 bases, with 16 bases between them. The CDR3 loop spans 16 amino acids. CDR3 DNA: TGCGCCAGCAGCCAAGCATTATCAGGGTTCGTCTATGGCTACACCTTC. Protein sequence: CASSQALSGFVYGYTF.

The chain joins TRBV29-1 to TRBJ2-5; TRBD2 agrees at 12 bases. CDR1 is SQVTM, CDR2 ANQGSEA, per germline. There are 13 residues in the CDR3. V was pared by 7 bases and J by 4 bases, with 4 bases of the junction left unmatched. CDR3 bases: TGCAGCGCCCCTAGCGGGGGGGTAGAGACCCAGTACTTC. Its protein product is CSAPSGGVETQYF.

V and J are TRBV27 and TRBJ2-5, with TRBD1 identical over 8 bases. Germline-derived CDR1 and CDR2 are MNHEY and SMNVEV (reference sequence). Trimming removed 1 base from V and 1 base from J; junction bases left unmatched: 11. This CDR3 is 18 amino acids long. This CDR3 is CASSLYHLGTGTQETQYF. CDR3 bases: TGTGCCAGCAGTTTATACCACCTAGGGACAGGCACCCAAGAGACCCAGTACTTC.

In DNA, the CDR3 is TGTGCCAGTACCAGAGGGGGAATCGAGTCCTACGAGCAGTACTTC. Translation: CASTRGGIESYEQYF. V usage is TRBV6-5 and J usage is TRBJ2-7, with D possibly TRBD1 on 6 matching bases. V was trimmed by 9 bases and J by 1 base, leaving 19 bases between them. Looked up from germline, CDR1 is MNHEY and CDR2 is SVGAGI. This CDR3 has 15 residues.

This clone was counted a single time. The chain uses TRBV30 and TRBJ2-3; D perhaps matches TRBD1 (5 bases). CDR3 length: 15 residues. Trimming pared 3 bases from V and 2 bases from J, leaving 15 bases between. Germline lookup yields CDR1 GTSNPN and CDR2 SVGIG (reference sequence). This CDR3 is CAWSQGSTPTDTQYF. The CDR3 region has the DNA TGTGCCTGGAGCCAGGGTAGTACTCCCACAGATACGCAGTATTTT.

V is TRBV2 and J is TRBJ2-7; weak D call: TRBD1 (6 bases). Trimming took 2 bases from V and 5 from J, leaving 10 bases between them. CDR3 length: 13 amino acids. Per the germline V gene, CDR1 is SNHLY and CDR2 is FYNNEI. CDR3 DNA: TGTGCCAGCAGTGAAAGGACAGTTAACGAGCAGTACTTC. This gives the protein CASSERTVNEQYF.

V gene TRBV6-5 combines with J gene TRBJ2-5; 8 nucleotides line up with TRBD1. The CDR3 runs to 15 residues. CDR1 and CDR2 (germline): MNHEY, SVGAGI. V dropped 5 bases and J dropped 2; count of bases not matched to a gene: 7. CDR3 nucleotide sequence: TGTGCCAGCAGTCCGACAGGGGTACCGCAAGAGACCCAGTACTTC. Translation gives CASSPTGVPQETQYF.

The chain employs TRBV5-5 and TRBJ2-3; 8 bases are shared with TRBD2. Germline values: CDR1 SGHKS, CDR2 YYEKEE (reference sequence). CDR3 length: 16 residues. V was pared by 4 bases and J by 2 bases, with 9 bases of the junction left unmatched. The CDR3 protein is CASSRSGTRPTDTQYF. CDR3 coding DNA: TGTGCCAGCAGCCGTTCCGGGACTAGGCCCACAGATACGCAGTATTTT.

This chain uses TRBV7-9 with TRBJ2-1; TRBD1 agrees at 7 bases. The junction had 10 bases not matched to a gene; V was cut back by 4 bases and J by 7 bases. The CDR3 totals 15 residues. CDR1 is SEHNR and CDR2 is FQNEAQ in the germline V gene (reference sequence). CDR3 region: CASSSDRDIENEQFF. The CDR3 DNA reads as TGTGCCAGCAGCTCTGACAGGGATATCGAGAATGAGCAGTTCTTC.

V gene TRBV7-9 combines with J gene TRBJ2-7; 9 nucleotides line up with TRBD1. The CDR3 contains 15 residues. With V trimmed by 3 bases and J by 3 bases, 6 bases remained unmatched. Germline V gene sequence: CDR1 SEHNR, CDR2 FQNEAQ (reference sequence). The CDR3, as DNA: TGTGCCAGCAGCTTCGGACAGGGGAGTTTCTACGAGCAGTACTTC. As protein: CASSFGQGSFYEQYF.

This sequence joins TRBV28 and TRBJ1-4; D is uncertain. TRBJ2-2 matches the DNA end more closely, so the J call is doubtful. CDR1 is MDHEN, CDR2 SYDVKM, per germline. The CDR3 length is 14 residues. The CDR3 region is CASSLRNNVEELFF. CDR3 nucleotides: TGTGCCAGCAGTTTACGGAACAATGTGGAGGAGCTGTTTTTT.